This T cell receptor (beta chain) was recovered during a study of T cell responses to AZD1222 COVID-19 vaccine. Study outcomes and limitations: Recipients of two AZD1222 doses showed rising Spike-specific TCR breadth and depth. Baseline antibody screening turned up just six seropositive AZD1222 recipients.

Sequencing was performed with immunoSEQ multiplex PCR; in TCRdb, only in-frame clones are kept and a portion is missing. The repertoire holds approximately 170,000 clones, with about 91% as singletons. About this clone itself: Its specificity is unknown.

This TCR came from an adult who received the AZD1222 COVID-19 vaccine. The material was peripheral blood, obtained 28 days after the second AZD1222 dose.

The CDR3 protein is CASSTRTGGQPQHF. The CDR3, as DNA: TGTGCCAGTAGTACCCGGACAGGGGGCCAGCCCCAGCATTTT. The gene calls are TRBV19 and TRBJ1-5; TRBD1 matches at 11 bases. The CDR3 extends over 14 amino acids. Germline values: CDR1 LNHDA, CDR2 SQIVND (reference sequence). V was pared by 4 bases and J by 7 bases, with 3 bases of the junction left unmatched.